This T cell receptor (beta chain) was captured by sequencing in a study of cytomegalovirus exposure and HLA in healthy donors. It was with 60 Vbeta and 13 Jbeta primers that the PCR ran. In the original processing: A later analysis tallied 75 million to 80 million unique TCR beta chains, 8.5 million to 11 million of them shared. Produced via immunoSEQ multiplex PCR; TCRdb's table is partial and in-frame only. That table furnishes V, J and clone size, whereas the DNA furnished D and trimming. There are about 58,000 clones in the sample, with approximately 2% held by the top ten. V dropped 8 bases and J dropped 2 bases, with 13 bases sitting between them. The CDR3 contains 13 residues. The germline V gene has CDR1 MDHEN and CDR2 SYDVKM. Findings and caveats of the study: Fewer N-insertions than the approximately 680-donor mean were reportedly shown by an Asian-associated ancestry cluster in a later analysis. As a later analysis showed, a missense DCLRE1C variant was linked to trimming of TCR beta V- and J-genes.

To note about this clone: Its antigen remains unidentified.

The sequencing sample was made of PBMCs. The chain uses TRBV28 and TRBJ2-7, with a possible D match to TRBD2 (6 bases). The clonotype originates from a woman younger than 30 in good health and CMV-seronegative. The CDR3 DNA is TGTGCCAGCCTTACTCCGGGGGCCTACGAGCAGTACTTC. Its translation: CASLTPGAYEQYF.